This is a list of T cell receptor beta chains from one sample in a study of blood T cell repertoires in COVID-19. TCRdb's copy holds only in-frame clones and misses some; the assay was immunoSEQ multiplex PCR. The repertoire includes 150,000 to 200,000 clones, roughly 83% of them detected once, and 9.1% sits in the top ten. Sequenced input: peripheral blood. The source of these receptors is a woman of 80 years or more with active or convalescent COVID-19. The CDR3 runs from the conserved cysteine through the conserved F or W. D genes are given only for firm matches. The listing skips clone size in some rows; elsewhere it reads once, few, many or a size class.

CDR3 DNA,CDR3 protein,J gene,V gene,clone size,D gene
TGCGCCAGCAGCCGAGAAAACAGGGGTTTGGACACTGAAGCTTTCTTT,CASSRENRGLDTEAFF,TRBJ1-1,TRBV4-3,-,TRBD1
TGTGCCAGCAGAGGGACTAGCGGCACAAACATTCAGTACTTC,CASRGTSGTNIQYF,TRBJ2-4,TRBV2,-,TRBD2
TGCGCCAGCAGCAGAGACAGCGGGGGGCCCCGAGGCGAGCAGTACTTC,CASSRDSGGPRGEQYF,TRBJ2-7,TRBV4-3,-,TRBD2
TGTGCCAGCAGCGGTCGCCTACGCGGGGAGCTGTTTTTT,CASSGRLRGELFF,TRBJ2-2,TRBV7-2,-,-
TGTGCCAGTAGCCAAGCCGTCTCAGGGGAAGCTTTCTTT,CASSQAVSGEAFF,TRBJ1-1,TRBV19,-,-
TGTGCCAGCAGCTTGGCGGGGGCACATGGAAACACCATATATTTT,CASSLAGAHGNTIYF,TRBJ1-3,TRBV7-2,-,-
TGCGCCAGCTCAGCAAGACTCGGTTCCTACGAGCAGTACTTC,CASSARLGSYEQYF,TRBJ2-7,TRBV10-1,-,-
TGTGCCACCACCCCCCCGGGAGGGACCCAAGAGACCCAGTACTTC,CATTPPGGTQETQYF,TRBJ2-5,TRBV15,-,TRBD2
TGTGCCAGTAGTATGATAGTTCCAGGGAGGGGTCCCGCTTTTCGGGAGACCCAGTACTTC,CASSMIVPGRGPAFRETQYF,TRBJ2-5,TRBV19,-,TRBD2
TGTGCCAGCAGGGCAGGGGGCGCGGGGGAAAAACTGTTTTTT,CASRAGGAGEKLFF,TRBJ1-4,TRBV27,-,TRBD1
TGTGCCAGCAGTTCCCTGGGACAGGCGCGACTCTATGGCTACACCTTC,CASSSLGQARLYGYTF,TRBJ1-2,TRBV6-5,-,TRBD1
TGTGCCAGTAGTATTAGACAGATAAATGAAAAACTGTTTTTT,CASSIRQINEKLFF,TRBJ1-4,TRBV19,-,-
TGTGCCACCAGTGGGACAGGGGGTGATGGCTACACCTTC,CATSGTGGDGYTF,TRBJ1-2,TRBV24-1,-,TRBD1
TGTGCCAGCTCACCACGGGACAGATTCCAATCCTTAAATGAAAAACTGTTTTTT,CASSPRDRFQSLNEKLFF,TRBJ1-4,TRBV18,-,TRBD1
TGTGCCAGCAGCCAGCAACAGGGGGTTTACAATGAGCAGTTCTTC,CASSQQQGVYNEQFF,TRBJ2-1,TRBV3-1/TRBV3-2,-,TRBD1
TGTGCCAGCAGTTTAAGCGGACAGGGGGTTACTGGAAACACCATATATTTT,CASSLSGQGVTGNTIYF,TRBJ1-3,TRBV27,-,TRBD1
TGTGCCATCAGTGATATAGATACGCAGTATTTT,CAISDIDTQYF,TRBJ2-3,TRBV10-3,once,-
TGTGCCAGTATAGGACAGATGAACACTGAAGCTTTCTTT,CASIGQMNTEAFF,TRBJ1-1,TRBV19,-,-
TGTGCCAGCAGCACGGACAGGGGAGTTGGTAACTCCTATAATTCACCCCTCCACTTT,CASSTDRGVGNSYNSPLHF,TRBJ1-6,TRBV5-8,-,TRBD1
TGTGCCAGCAGCCAAGAGTCTAGCGGGCACCGAACCTACAATGAGCAGTTCTTC,CASSQESSGHRTYNEQFF,TRBJ2-1,TRBV3-1/TRBV3-2,-,TRBD2
TGTGCCAGCAGTTTAGGTCAGGGAGAAGCTTTCTTT,CASSLGQGEAFF,TRBJ1-1,TRBV12-3/TRBV12-4,-,-
TGTGCCAGCGGCGGACTAGCGGGCACAGATACGCAGTATTTT,CASGGLAGTDTQYF,TRBJ2-3,TRBV27,-,TRBD2
TGTGCCAGCAGCGGGGGACAACGTCAAGAGACCCAGTACTTC,CASSGGQRQETQYF,TRBJ2-5,TRBV11-2,-,-
TGTGCCAGCAGCTCTAGCGGCACAGATACGCAGTATTTT,CASSSSGTDTQYF,TRBJ2-3,TRBV7-2,-,-
TGTGCTAGTGGTTCTCTACCGGGACTCAACAGCTACGAGCAGTACTTC,CASGSLPGLNSYEQYF,TRBJ2-7,TRBV12-5,-,-
TGTGCCAGTAGTATAGGCGGACAGGGGGCGAGTGAGACCCAGTACTTC,CASSIGGQGASETQYF,TRBJ2-5,TRBV19,once,TRBD1
TGTGCCAGCAGTGAGACTAGCGGGGGGGTCGGGGAGACCCAGTACTTC,CASSETSGGVGETQYF,TRBJ2-5,TRBV6-1,-,TRBD2
TGTGCCACCGCGGGGAGGATAGAGACCCAGTACTTC,CATAGRIETQYF,TRBJ2-5,TRBV6-5,-,-
TGTGCCAGCAGCCAAGGAGGCGGGTGGGACGAGCAGTACTTC,CASSQGGGWDEQYF,TRBJ2-7,TRBV7-9,-,-
TGTGCCATCAGTGACGGGGAAGAGACCCAGTACTTC,CAISDGEETQYF,TRBJ2-5,TRBV10-3,-,-